The source of this T cell receptor beta chain is a study of Ad26.COV2.S vaccination and SARS-CoV-2 variants. Study overall: Ad26.COV2.S given intramuscularly, once or twice 56 days apart.

Whole-study findings and limits: Spike-specific CD8+ and CD4+ T cell responses reportedly showed substantial breadth after vaccination. The study found similar non-spike TCR breadth in vaccine and placebo recipients.

Profiling relied on immunoSEQ multiplex PCR, and the TCRdb table lists in-frame clones only, not all of them. The table lists roughly 380,000 clones, around 86% of them singletons, with roughly 3.6% in the top ten. This CDR3 region has 14 residues. Germline loops: CDR1 LNHNV, CDR2 YYDKDF (reference sequence). V lost 8 bases, J lost 5 bases, and 4 bases stayed unmatched. As to this clone: Its antigen is as yet unknown.

Treatment noted: roughly 20 received Ad26.COV2.S at low or high dose, single or two shots; roughly five received placebo; per-sample allocation not given. Each sample was drawn 63 days after the first injection (of vaccine or placebo). An adult of 18-55 years in Boston served as donor. The rearrangement links TRBV15 to TRBJ2-1; 12 positions match TRBD2. The input for sequencing was peripheral blood, taken in a trial of Ad26.COV2.S vaccine versus placebo. The TCR sequence derives from a person aged 18-60 years who received the Ad26.COV2.S COVID-19 vaccine or a placebo. The CDR3 loop reads CATARLAGDNEQFF. The CDR3 nucleotides are TGTGCCACCGCCCGACTAGCGGGAGACAATGAGCAGTTCTTC.